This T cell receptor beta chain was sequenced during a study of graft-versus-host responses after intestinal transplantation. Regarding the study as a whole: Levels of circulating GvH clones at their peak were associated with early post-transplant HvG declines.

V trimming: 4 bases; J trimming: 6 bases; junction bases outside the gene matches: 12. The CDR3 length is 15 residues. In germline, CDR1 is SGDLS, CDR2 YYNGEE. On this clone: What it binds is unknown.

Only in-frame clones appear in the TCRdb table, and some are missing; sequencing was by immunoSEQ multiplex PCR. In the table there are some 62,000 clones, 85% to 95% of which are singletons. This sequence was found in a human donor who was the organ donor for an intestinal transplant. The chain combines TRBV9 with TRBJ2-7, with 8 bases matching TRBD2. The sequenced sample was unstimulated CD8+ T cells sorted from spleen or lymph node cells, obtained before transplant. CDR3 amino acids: CASSPPAGATSEQYF. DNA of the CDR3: TGTGCCAGCAGCCCCCCAGCGGGAGCTACGTCCGAGCAGTACTTC.